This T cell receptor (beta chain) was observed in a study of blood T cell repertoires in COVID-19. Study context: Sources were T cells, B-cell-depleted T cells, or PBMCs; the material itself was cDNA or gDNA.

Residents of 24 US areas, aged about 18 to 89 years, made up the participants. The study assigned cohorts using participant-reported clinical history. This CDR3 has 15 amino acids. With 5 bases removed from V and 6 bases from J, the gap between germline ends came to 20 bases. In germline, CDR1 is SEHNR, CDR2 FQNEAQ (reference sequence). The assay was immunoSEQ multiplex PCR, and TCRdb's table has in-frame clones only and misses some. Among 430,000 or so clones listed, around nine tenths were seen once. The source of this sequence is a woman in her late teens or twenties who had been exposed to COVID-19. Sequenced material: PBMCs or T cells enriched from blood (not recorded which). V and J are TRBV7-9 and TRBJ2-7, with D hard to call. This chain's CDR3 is CASSPWSGLMGEQYF. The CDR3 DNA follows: TGTGCCAGCAGCCCTTGGAGTGGCCTGATGGGCGAGCAGTACTTC.